These 11 T cell receptor beta chains came from one sample sequenced in a study of cytomegalovirus exposure and HLA in healthy donors (dated 2017 in TCRdb). The receptor library was made with the immunoSEQ multiplex PCR assay. A mixture of 60 forward primers for TCR Vbeta segments and 13 reverse primers for TCR Jbeta segments was used in the multiplex PCR. TCRdb re-hosts the immuneACCESS table, in-frame sequences only. Its copies lack some clones; in the studies checked, an unresolved V gene accounts for under half of them, and the cause for the rest is not known. A total of about 52,000 clones appear in this sample, 72% of them only once. The ten largest clones add up to 9.1% of the sample. The sequenced material came from PBMCs. The source of these receptors is a woman between 45 and 65 years old in good health and CMV-seronegative.

The CDR3 reads CATQGQQGEGTIYF. CDR3 DNA sequence: TGTGCCACCCAGGGACAACAAGGGGAAGGCACCATATATTTT. This rearrangement joins TRBV7-9 to TRBJ1-3; a possible D gene is TRBD1 (6 bases). Germline V lookup: CDR1 SEHNR, CDR2 FQNEAQ (reference sequence). The ends were cut back, 10 bases at V and 9 bases at J, with 22 bases in the middle. The CDR3 is 14 residues long.

The chain joins TRBV7-3 to TRBJ1-2, with a weak D call TRBD1 (5 bases). The V gene lost 4 bases and the J gene lost 6 bases, with 12 bases spanning the gap. The CDR3 sequence is 13 residues long. Per germline, CDR1 SGHTA and CDR2 FQGTGA. In DNA, the CDR3 is TGTGCCAGCAGCTCGGGACTCAAGGATGGCTACACCTTC. Encoded protein: CASSSGLKDGYTF.

The chain employs TRBV10-3 and TRBJ1-3; TRBD1 agrees at 8 bases. The ends lost 7 bases at V and 8 bases at J; junction bases unmatched: 7. Germline V gives CDR1 ENHRY, CDR2 SYGVKD. This CDR3 comprises 13 residues. CDR3 nucleotide sequence: TGTGCCATCACCCGGACAGGGTTCGACACCATATATTTT. Translated, it gives CAITRTGFDTIYF.

The J gene is TRBJ1-1, the V gene TRBV27; 9 bases match TRBD1. The CDR3 length is 13 residues. Germline V CDR1 and CDR2: MNHEY, SMNVEV (reference sequence). The V gene end was trimmed by 3 bases and the J gene end by 11 bases; junction bases not matched to a gene: 7. The CDR3 DNA sequence: TGTGCCAGCAGTTTGGAAACAGGGGGCAATGCTTTCTTT. It encodes CASSLETGGNAFF.

The chain uses TRBV15 and TRBJ1-3, with D tentatively TRBD1 (5 bases). Germline assignment: CDR1 LNHNV and CDR2 YYDKDF (reference sequence). Trimming took off 3 bases at V and 0 bases at J, with 12 bases between the two ends. This CDR3 has 16 amino acids. This CDR3 is CATSRLQVDSGNTIYF. In nucleotides, the CDR3 is TGTGCCACCAGCAGGTTACAGGTAGACTCTGGAAACACCATATATTTT.

This rearrangement joins TRBV2 to TRBJ1-2; no clear D. Trimming removed 0 bases from V and 5 bases from J, with 7 bases in between. Germline V gene data show CDR1 as SNHLY and CDR2 as FYNNEI. The CDR3 consists of 13 residues. In nucleotides, the CDR3 is TGTGCCAGCAGTGAAGCGCCACTTTATGGCTACACCTTC. Its protein product is CASSEAPLYGYTF.

This clone has more than one count but fewer than ten. Lacking the conserved final phenylalanine or tryptophan, this CDR3 likely reflects a read error. Here the CDR3 reads CASSLEGDRPQHC. CDR3 DNA sequence: TGCGCCAGCAGCTTGGAGGGGGACCGGCCTCAGCATTGT. The V gene is TRBV5-1, the J gene TRBJ1-5, with D possibly TRBD1 on 6 matching bases. CDR1 SGHRS and CDR2 YFSETQ come from the germline V gene. CDR3 length: 13 amino acids. V lost 0 bases and J 13 bases, leaving 14 bases between the germline ends.

This clone was seen more than once but under ten times. The chain uses TRBV6-5 and TRBJ2-7; 7 bases align to TRBD1. CDR3 size: 15 residues. Per germline, CDR1 MNHEY and CDR2 SVGAGI. After removal of 0 bases from V and 2 bases from J, the junction contained 4 bases not matched to a gene. The CDR3 DNA reads as TGTGCCAGCAGTTACTCGAGCCAGGGGGCCTACGAGCAGTACTTC. This translates into CASSYSSQGAYEQYF.

The chain joins TRBV6-5 to TRBJ2-3, with D unclear. This CDR3 region has 16 residues. Looked up from germline, CDR1 is MNHEY and CDR2 is SVGAGI. Trimming stripped 1 base from V and 1 base from J, with 12 bases between. Here the CDR3 reads CASSYFLPEGTDTQYF. CDR3 nucleotide sequence: TGTGCCAGCAGTTACTTCCTTCCCGAGGGCACAGATACGCAGTATTTT.

V is TRBV6-5 and J is TRBJ1-5, with D maybe TRBD1 (5 bases). This CDR3 has 15 residues. Germline V gives CDR1 MNHEY, CDR2 SVGAGI. V lost 6 bases and J 6 bases, leaving 18 bases between the germline ends. The CDR3 sequence: CASRLDGAGIQPQHF. The CDR3 coding sequence is TGTGCCAGCAGGCTCGATGGGGCAGGGATTCAGCCCCAGCATTTT.

The chain is built from TRBV6-5 and TRBJ2-2; TRBD2 agrees at 11 bases. CDR1 MNHEY and CDR2 SVGAGI come from the germline V gene. This CDR3 region has 16 residues. Trimming cost V 2 bases and J 5 bases; bases outside gene matches: 4. The CDR3 coding sequence is TGTGCCAGCAGTTACAGGCTAGCGGGGGGAACCGGGGAGCTGTTTTTT. The encoded protein is CASSYRLAGGTGELFF.